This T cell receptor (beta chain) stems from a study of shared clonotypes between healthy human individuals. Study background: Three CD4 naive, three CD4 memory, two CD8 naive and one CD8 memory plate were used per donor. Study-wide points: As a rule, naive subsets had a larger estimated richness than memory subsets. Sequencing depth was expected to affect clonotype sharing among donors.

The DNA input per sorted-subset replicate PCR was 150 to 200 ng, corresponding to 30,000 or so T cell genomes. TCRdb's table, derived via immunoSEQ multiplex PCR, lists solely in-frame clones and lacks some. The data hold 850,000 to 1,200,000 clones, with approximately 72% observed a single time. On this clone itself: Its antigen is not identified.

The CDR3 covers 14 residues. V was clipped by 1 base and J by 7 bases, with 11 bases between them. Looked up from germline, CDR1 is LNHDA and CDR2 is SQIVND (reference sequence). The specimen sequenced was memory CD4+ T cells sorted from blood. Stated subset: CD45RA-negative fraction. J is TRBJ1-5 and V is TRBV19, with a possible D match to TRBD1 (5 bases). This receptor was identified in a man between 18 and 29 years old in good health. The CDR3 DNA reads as TGTGCCAGTAGTATAGGGAAGGGGTGGCAGCCCCAGCATTTT. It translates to CASSIGKGWQPQHF. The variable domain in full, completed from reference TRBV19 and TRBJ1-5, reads DGGITQSPKYLFRKEGQNVTLSCEQNLNHDAMYWYRQDPGQGLRLIYYSQIVNDFQKGDIAEGYSVSREKKESFPLTVTSAQKNPTAFYLCASSIGKGWQPQHFGDGTRLSIL.